Listed here is a single TCR beta chain. Antigen specificity is unknown. At one end the junction does not follow the germline gene, possibly because of a read error. In the same sample, other DNA sequences code for this CDR3. TCRdb's copy holds only in-frame clones and misses some; the assay was immunoSEQ multiplex PCR. The sample lists roughly 60,000 clones, roughly 89% occurring once. These data are taken from a study of OX40 agonist ivuxolimab in advanced cancers. On the study more broadly: Patients were dosed with the agonistic anti-OX40 (CD134) antibody ivuxolimab. The patients received ivuxolimab by intravenous route every 2 weeks at 0.01 to 10 mg/kg. Study-wide findings and caveats: Not determined was the antigen specificity of the expanded peripheral T cells. Doses of 0.1 to 3.0 mg/kg were accompanied by clonal expansion of CD4+ and CD8+ blood T cells by week 6.

This sequence was found in an adult with an advanced solid tumor such as melanoma, head and neck, liver or kidney cancer. The sequencing used CD4+ or CD8+ T cells sorted from blood, collected in a trial of the OX40 agonist ivuxolimab.

The CDR3 is CASSEDKVGYEQYF. CDR3 in DNA: TGTGCCAGCAGCGAAGACAAGGTGGGCTACGAGCAGTACTTC. The rearrangement links TRBV2 to TRBJ2-7; no firm D call. The CDR3 totals 14 residues. Per the germline V gene, CDR1 is SNHLY and CDR2 is FYNNEI.